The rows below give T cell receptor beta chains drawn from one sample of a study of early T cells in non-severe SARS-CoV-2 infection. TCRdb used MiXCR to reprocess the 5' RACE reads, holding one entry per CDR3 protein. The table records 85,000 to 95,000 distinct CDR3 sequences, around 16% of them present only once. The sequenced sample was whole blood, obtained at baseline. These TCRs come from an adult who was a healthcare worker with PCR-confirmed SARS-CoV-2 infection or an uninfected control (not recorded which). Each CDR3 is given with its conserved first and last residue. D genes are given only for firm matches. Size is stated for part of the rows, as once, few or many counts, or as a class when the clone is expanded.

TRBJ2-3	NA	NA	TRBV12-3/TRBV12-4	CASSLRRRGGDTQYF	TGTGCCAGCAGTCTGCGACGAAGAGGGGGAGATACGCAGTATTTT
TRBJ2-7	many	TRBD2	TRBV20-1	CSAAGLAVRYEQYF	TGCAGTGCTGCCGGACTAGCGGTACGCTACGAGCAGTACTTC
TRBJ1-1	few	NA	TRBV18	CASSPLVESPEAFF	TGTGCCAGCTCACCACTCGTGGAAAGCCCTGAAGCTTTCTTT
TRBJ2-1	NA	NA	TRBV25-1	CASMRYSYDMIF	TGTGCCAGCATGCGGTACAGTTATGACATGATCTTC
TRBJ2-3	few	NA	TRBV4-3	CASSRVVPPSTQYF	TGCGCCAGCAGCCGCGTCGTCCCCCCCAGTACGCAGTATTTT
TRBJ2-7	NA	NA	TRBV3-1	CASSQAYEQYF	TGTGCCAGCAGCCAAGCATACGAGCAGTACTTC
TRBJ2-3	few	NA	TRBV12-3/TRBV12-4	CASSLFAVSSTDTQYF	TGTGCCAGCAGTTTATTTGCGGTATCTAGCACAGATACGCAGTATTTT
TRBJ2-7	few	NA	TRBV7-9	CASSRRGSSYEQYF	TGTGCCAGCAGCCGGAGGGGGAGCTCCTACGAGCAGTACTTC
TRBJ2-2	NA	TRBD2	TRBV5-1	CASSGLRGRIPGELFF	TGCGCCAGCAGCGGGCTCCGCGGGAGGATCCCCGGGGAGCTGTTTTTT
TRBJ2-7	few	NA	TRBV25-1	CASSEYYEQYF	TGTGCCAGCAGTGAATACTACGAGCAGTACTTC
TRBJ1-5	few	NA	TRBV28	CASSEDPVNQPQHF	TGTGCCAGCAGTGAGGACCCAGTTAATCAGCCCCAGCATTTT
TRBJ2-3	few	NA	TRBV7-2	CASSAGMKDTQYF	TGTGCCAGCAGCGCAGGGATGAAAGATACGCAGTATTTT
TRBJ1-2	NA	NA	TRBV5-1	CASSLDQSGNSYTF	TGCGCCAGCAGCTTGGACCAGTCCGGGAATAGCTACACCTTC
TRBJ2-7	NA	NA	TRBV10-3	CAISEMAGTGEQYF	TGTGCCATCAGTGAGATGGCAGGAACGGGCGAGCAGTACTTC
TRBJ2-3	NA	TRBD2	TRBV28	CASSLAGGASTDTQYF	TGTGCCAGCAGTTTAGCGGGAGGGGCTAGCACAGATACGCAGTATTTT
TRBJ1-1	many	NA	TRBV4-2	CASSQDPEGAFF	TGTGCCAGCAGCCAAGATCCAGAGGGAGCTTTCTTT
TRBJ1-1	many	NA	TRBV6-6	CASSLDSFWAFF	TGTGCCAGCAGCCTGGACAGTTTTTGGGCTTTCTTT
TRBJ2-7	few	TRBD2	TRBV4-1	CASSQELAGAYEQYF	TGCGCCAGCAGCCAAGAACTAGCGGGCGCCTACGAGCAGTACTTC
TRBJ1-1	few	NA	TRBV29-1	CSVAQGWGTEAFF	TGCAGCGTTGCCCAGGGTTGGGGCACTGAAGCTTTCTTT
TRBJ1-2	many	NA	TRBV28	CASSPGGDYGYTF	TGTGCCAGCAGCCCCGGAGGGGACTATGGCTACACCTTC
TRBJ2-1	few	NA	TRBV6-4	CASSDSYEQFF	TGTGCCAGCAGTGACTCTTATGAGCAGTTCTTC
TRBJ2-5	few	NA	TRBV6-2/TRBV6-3	CASTRAVETQYF	TGTGCCAGCACGAGAGCCGTGGAGACCCAGTACTTC
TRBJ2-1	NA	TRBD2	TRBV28	CASSFGQGGRNEQFF	TGTGCCAGCAGTTTTGGGCAGGGAGGGAGGAATGAGCAGTTCTTC
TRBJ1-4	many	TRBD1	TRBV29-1	CSAGTAEKLFF	TGCAGCGCCGGGACAGCAGAAAAACTGTTTTTT
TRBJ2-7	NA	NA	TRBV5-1	CASSPKAYEQYF	TGCGCCAGCAGCCCAAAAGCCTACGAGCAGTACTTC
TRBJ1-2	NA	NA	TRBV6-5	CASRLRSNYGYTF	TGTGCCAGCAGATTGCGGTCCAACTATGGCTACACCTTC
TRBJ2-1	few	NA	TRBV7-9	CASSHGHEQFF	TGTGCCAGCAGCCACGGTCATGAGCAGTTCTTC
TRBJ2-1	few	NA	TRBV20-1	CSARDLAGTRLNEQFF	TGCAGTGCTAGAGATCTCGCGGGAACAAGGCTGAATGAGCAGTTCTTC
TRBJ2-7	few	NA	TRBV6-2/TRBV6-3	CASSYVKQNEQYF	TGTGCCAGCAGTTACGTTAAACAGAACGAGCAGTACTTC
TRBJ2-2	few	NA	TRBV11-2	CASSLPKDRVNTGELFF	TGTGCCAGCAGCTTACCGAAGGACAGAGTTAACACCGGGGAGCTGTTTTTT
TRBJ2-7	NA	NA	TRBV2	CASSEAGGSYEQYF	TGTGCCAGCAGTGAAGCGGGGGGTTCCTACGAGCAGTACTTC
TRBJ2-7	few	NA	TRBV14	CASSPMQAGANEQYF	TGTGCCAGCAGCCCCATGCAAGCGGGTGCCAACGAGCAGTACTTC
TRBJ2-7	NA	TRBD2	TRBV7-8	CASSTGRAYEQYF	TGTGCCAGCAGCACCGGGAGGGCCTACGAGCAGTACTTC
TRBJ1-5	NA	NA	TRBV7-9	CASSRGGQPQHF	TGTGCCAGCAGCCGAGGGGGTCAGCCCCAGCATTTT
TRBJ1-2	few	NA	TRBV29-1	CSVEGHLYGYTF	TGCAGCGTTGAGGGACACCTTTATGGCTACACCTTC
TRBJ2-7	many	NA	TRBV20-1	CSASDRRFYEQYF	TGCAGTGCTAGTGATCGGAGGTTCTACGAGCAGTACTTC
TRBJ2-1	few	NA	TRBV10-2	CASSEEYEQFF	TGCGCCAGCAGTGAGGAGTATGAGCAGTTCTTC
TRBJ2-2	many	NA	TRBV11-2	CASSLDQIGELFF	TGTGCCAGCAGCTTAGATCAGATCGGGGAGCTGTTTTTT
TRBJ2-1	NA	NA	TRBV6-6	CASREGGSSYNEQFF	TGTGCCAGCAGGGAGGGGGGAAGCTCCTACAATGAGCAGTTCTTC
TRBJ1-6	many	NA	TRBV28	CASSLPTGNNSPLHF	TGTGCCAGCAGCTTACCCACAGGGAACAATTCACCCCTCCACTTT
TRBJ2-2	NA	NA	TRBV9	CASSVDRGTGELFF	TGTGCCAGCAGCGTAGATAGGGGCACCGGGGAGCTGTTTTTT
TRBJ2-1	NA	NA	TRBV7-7	CASSLQAASYNEQFF	TGTGCCAGCAGCTTGCAAGCGGCTTCCTACAATGAGCAGTTCTTC
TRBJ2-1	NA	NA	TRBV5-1	CASSPAVSSYNEQFF	TGCGCCAGCAGCCCCGCCGTTAGCTCCTACAATGAGCAGTTCTTC